The 14 T cell receptor beta chains listed next were all sequenced from one sample in a study of T cells in Graves' hyperthyroidism and ophthalmopathy. The investigators amplified TCR beta CDR3 regions from RNA transcripts. TCR CDR3 regions were first amplified by RT-PCR with HTBI primers. TCRdb reprocessed the multiplex PCR reads via MiXCR and lists one record per CDR3 protein. The sample shows about 590,000 distinct CDR3 sequences, roughly 14% of them seen only once. Sequenced: blood. The source is a woman aged 25 to 39 with Graves' hyperthyroidism.

The genes are TRBV6-5 and TRBJ1-2, with D perhaps matching TRBD1 (5 bases). V lost 3 bases, J lost 3 bases, and 11 bases lay in between. The CDR3 covers 14 residues. Germline V gives CDR1 MNHEY, CDR2 SVGAGI. In DNA, the CDR3 is TGTGCCAGCAGTTATTCATGGGGGGACTATGGCTACACCTTC. Translated, it gives CASSYSWGDYGYTF.

This clonotype was seen a handful of times. The rearrangement links TRBV5-6 to TRBJ2-2; TRBD2 matches 7 bases. Germline assignment: CDR1 SGHDT and CDR2 YYEEEE. Trimming removed 1 base from V and 4 bases from J; junction bases left unmatched: 4. The CDR3 spans 15 residues. CDR3 sequence: CASSLFGGVTGELFF. CDR3 sequence (DNA): TGTGCCAGCAGCTTGTTTGGGGGGGTCACCGGGGAGCTGTTTTTT. Full variable domain (outside the CDR3, taken from reference TRBV5-6 and TRBJ2-2): DAGVTQSPTHLIKTRGQQVTLRCSPKSGHDTVSWYQQALGQGPQFIFQYYEEEERQRGNFPDRFSGHQFPNYSSELNVNALLLGDSALYLCASSLFGGVTGELFFGEGSRLTVL.

V and J are TRBV4-1 and TRBJ2-1, with a possible D match to TRBD2 (6 bases). This CDR3 spans 15 amino acids. V lost 4 bases and J 6 bases, leaving 16 bases between the germline ends. The germline CDR1 and CDR2 sequences are MGHRA and YSYEKL. The CDR3 DNA follows: TGCGCCAGCAGCCGCCTAGCGCTAGGGCCCAATGAGCAGTTCTTC. Translated: CASSRLALGPNEQFF.

This clonotype came up a few times. The chain has TRBV15 and TRBJ1-1; weak D call: TRBD1 (5 bases). Trimming removed 0 bases at V and 4 bases at J, with 12 bases between. The germline V gene encodes CDR1 LNHNV and CDR2 YYDKDF (reference sequence). The CDR3 extends over 15 amino acids. The CDR3 protein is CATSRDRAGSTEAFF. In DNA, the CDR3 is TGTGCCACCAGCAGAGATCGGGCAGGGAGCACTGAAGCTTTCTTT.

This clonotype was recorded many times. The rearrangement joins TRBV18 to TRBJ2-3; D gene uncertain. Trimming took off 1 base at V and 1 base at J, with 6 bases between the two ends. The CDR3 is made up of 14 amino acids. Per the germline V gene, CDR1 is KGHSH and CDR2 is LQKENI. The CDR3 loop is CASSPRMGTDTQYF. The CDR3 nucleotides are TGTGCCAGCTCACCACGAATGGGCACAGATACGCAGTATTTT.

The chain recombines TRBV28 with TRBJ2-3; TRBD2 agrees at 13 bases. This CDR3 is 15 amino acids long. Unmatched junction bases numbered 4, after V lost 7 bases and J lost 3 bases. Germline loops: CDR1 MDHEN, CDR2 SYDVKM. The CDR3 loop is CASIPGLAGTDTQYF. The CDR3, as DNA: TGTGCCAGCATCCCGGGACTAGCGGGAACAGATACGCAGTATTTT.

As to this clonotype: No conserved phenylalanine or tryptophan is present at the end of the CDR3, so a read error is the likely explanation. This rearrangement joins TRBV9 to TRBJ2-7; D is unresolved. V dropped 3 bases and J dropped 0 bases, with 10 bases sitting between them. The CDR3 consists of 14 residues. The germline gives CDR1 SGDLS, CDR2 YYNGEE. The CDR3 region is CASSATGSSYEQYL. DNA of the CDR3: TGTGCCAGCAGCGCCACCGGAAGCTCCTACGAGCAGTACCTC.

This clonotype was counted at least ten times. The V and J genes are TRBV12-3 or TRBV12-4 and TRBJ2-1; D remains unclear. This CDR3 has 12 residues. Trimming removed 3 bases from V and 6 bases from J, with 6 bases in between. In nucleotides, the CDR3 is TGTGCCAGCAGTTTGTCAACCAATGAGCAGTTCTTC. Translating it yields CASSLSTNEQFF.

To note about this clonotype: It may be a read error: a sequence one base away is much more abundant. The V call is TRBV18, the J call TRBJ2-7; D is ambiguous. The CDR3 length is 14 residues. Germline V gene lookup returns CDR1 KGHSH and CDR2 LQKENI. The DNA of the CDR3 is TGTGCCAGCTCACCAGCCGTCAACGCTTACGAGCGGTACTTC. Translating it yields CASSPAVNAYERYF. The whole variable domain, remainder taken from reference TRBV18 and TRBJ2-7, is NAGVMQNPRHLVRRRGQEARLRCSPMKGHSHVYWYRQLPEEGLKFMVYLQKENIIDESGMPKERFSAEFPKEGPSILRIQQVVRGDSAAYFCASSPAVNAYERYFGPGTRLTVT.

In its sample, this clonotype was seen a few times. V usage is TRBV10-2 and J usage is TRBJ2-1; D perhaps matches TRBD2 (6 bases). V was shortened by 0 bases and J by 4 bases, with 13 bases between the two germline ends. The germline V gene encodes CDR1 WSHSY and CDR2 SAAADI. This CDR3 contains 16 residues. The CDR3 coding sequence is TGCGCCAGCAGTGAGTCGACGGGAGTGGAATACAATGAGCAGTTCTTC. Its protein is CASSESTGVEYNEQFF.

This clonotype has a count of ten or more. The chain uses TRBV2 and TRBJ2-4; TRBD2 is a possible D gene (6 bases). Per germline, CDR1 SNHLY and CDR2 FYNNEI. Trimming removed 4 bases from V and 0 bases from J, with 13 bases in between. CDR3 length: 16 residues. The CDR3 loop is CASSGPWGVAKNIQYF. CDR3 in DNA: TGTGCCAGCAGTGGCCCCTGGGGGGTAGCCAAAAACATTCAGTACTTC.

The chain has TRBV24-1 and TRBJ2-2; 8 bases map to TRBD1. Germline V CDR1 and CDR2: KGHDR, SFDVKD. The trim removed 3 bases at V and 7 bases at J, leaving 9 bases unmatched. This CDR3 region has 16 residues. The DNA of the CDR3 is TGTGCCACCAGTGATCCAGACAGGGGTTCGGTCGGGGAGCTGTTTTTT. Its protein product is CATSDPDRGSVGELFF.

This clonotype was observed at least ten times. The CDR3 nucleotides read TGCGCCAGCAGAGTCCGGGATACGCAGTATTTT. Translating it yields CASRVRDTQYF. The chain recombines TRBV5-1 with TRBJ2-3; no clear D. This CDR3 has 11 amino acids. The V gene's germline CDR1 is SGHRS and CDR2 YFSETQ. V lost 5 bases to trimming and J lost 6 bases, with 7 bases between them.

This clonotype was picked up many times. This chain uses TRBV6-5 with TRBJ2-1, with D perhaps matching TRBD2 (6 bases). From germline, CDR1 is MNHEY and CDR2 SVGAGI. This CDR3 region has 13 residues. V lost 4 bases and J lost 7, with 11 bases in between. CDR3 nucleotide sequence: TGTGCCAGCAGTTCTCGGGAGAGGAATGAGCAGTTCTTC. Residues: CASSSRERNEQFF.